This T cell receptor beta chain appears in the sequencing data of a study of CD8 T cell repertoires and HIV-1 epitope variants. In the study overall: Equal numbers of autologous T cell-negative cells presented antigen to enriched T cells.

Germline V gives CDR1 MRHNA, CDR2 SNTAGT. The CDR3 spans 17 residues. V lost 7 bases to trimming and J lost 0 bases, with 21 bases between them. The data were produced by immunoSEQ multiplex PCR, yet TCRdb's version contains in-frame clones alone and is incomplete. The sample includes fewer than 6,500 clones, about three fifths seen only once; the top ten take approximately 40%. Whole-study results and caveats: Only beta chains were identified, marking proliferation to antigen, not function.

This clone was detected only once. Its antigen is currently unknown. The TCR originated in a male donor with HIV. Source material: cultured CD8+ T cells derived from PBMCs. The chain links TRBV6-4 to TRBJ1-1; no clear D gene. The CDR3 loop reads CASTQYPQGDLNTEAFF. The CDR3 coding sequence is TGTGCCAGCACCCAATACCCCCAAGGAGATTTGAACACTGAAGCTTTCTTT.